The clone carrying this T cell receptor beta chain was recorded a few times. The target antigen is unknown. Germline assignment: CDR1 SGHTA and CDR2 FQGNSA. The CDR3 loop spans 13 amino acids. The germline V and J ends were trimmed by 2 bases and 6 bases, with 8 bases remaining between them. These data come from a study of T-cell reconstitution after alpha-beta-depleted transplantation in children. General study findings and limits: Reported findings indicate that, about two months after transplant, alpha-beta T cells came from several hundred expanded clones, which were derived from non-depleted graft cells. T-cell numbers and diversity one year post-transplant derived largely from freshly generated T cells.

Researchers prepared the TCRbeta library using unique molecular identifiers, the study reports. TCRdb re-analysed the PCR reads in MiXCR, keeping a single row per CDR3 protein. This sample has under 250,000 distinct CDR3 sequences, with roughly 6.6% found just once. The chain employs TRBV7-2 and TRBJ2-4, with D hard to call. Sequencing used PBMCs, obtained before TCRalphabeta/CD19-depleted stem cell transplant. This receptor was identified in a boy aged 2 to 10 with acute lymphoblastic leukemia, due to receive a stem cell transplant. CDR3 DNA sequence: TGTGCCAGCAGCTTATCGTCTGCAAACATTCAGTACTTC. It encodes CASSLSSANIQYF.